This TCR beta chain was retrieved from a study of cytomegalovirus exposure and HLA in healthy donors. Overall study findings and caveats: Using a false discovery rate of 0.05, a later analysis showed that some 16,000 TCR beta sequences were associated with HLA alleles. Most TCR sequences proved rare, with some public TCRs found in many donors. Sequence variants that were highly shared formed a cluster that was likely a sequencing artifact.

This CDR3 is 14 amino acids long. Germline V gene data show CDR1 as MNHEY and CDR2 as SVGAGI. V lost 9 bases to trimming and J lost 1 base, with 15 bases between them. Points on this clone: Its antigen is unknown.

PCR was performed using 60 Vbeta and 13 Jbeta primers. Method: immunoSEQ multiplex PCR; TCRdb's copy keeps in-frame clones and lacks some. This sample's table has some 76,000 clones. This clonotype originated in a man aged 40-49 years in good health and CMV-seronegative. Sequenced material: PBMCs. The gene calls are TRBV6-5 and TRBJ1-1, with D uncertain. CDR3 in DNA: TGTGCCAGTACCAAATCCGGAGGGAACACTGAAGCTTTCTTT. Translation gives CASTKSGGNTEAFF.